This TCR beta chain was obtained from a study of cytomegalovirus exposure and HLA in healthy donors. Measured with immunoSEQ multiplex PCR; TCRdb has only the in-frame clones, and not every one. Here the sample spans 65,000 to 95,000 clones, 85% to 95% being singletons. V was pared by 4 bases and J by 7 bases, with 1 base of the junction left unmatched. CDR1 is SNHLY, CDR2 FYNNEI, per germline. This CDR3 contains 11 residues. The specimen was PBMCs. This receptor was identified in a man aged 18 to 35 in good health and CMV-seronegative. V gene TRBV2 combines with J gene TRBJ2-7; 7 nucleotides agree with TRBD2. The CDR3 coding sequence is TGTGCCAGCAGTGTGGGGGGGGAGCAGTACTTC. This codes for CASSVGGEQYF.